The source of this T cell receptor (beta chain) is a study of blood T cell repertoires in COVID-19. Looking at the study overall: COVID-19 samples collected from the United States, Italy and Spain covered acute and convalescent phases. Sample material is recorded as cDNA or gDNA derived from T cells, B-cell-depleted T cells, or PBMCs.

Authors' analysis steps: Reference gene primer amplification in the assay estimated nucleated cell counts. The assay was immunoSEQ multiplex PCR, and TCRdb's table has in-frame clones only and misses some. The DNA was the basis for D and trimming; V, J and clone size are from that table. Seen here are approximately 51,000 clones, roughly 89% observed once, and the top ten hold 6.4%. The CDR3 sequence is 14 residues long. V was clipped by 6 bases and J by 6 bases; unmatched bases: 8. In germline, CDR1 is SGHDT, CDR2 YYEEEE. Sequenced material: peripheral blood. The V call is TRBV5-6, the J call TRBJ1-4, with 7 bases fitting TRBD1. This clonotype originated in a man between 70 and 80 years old with active COVID-19. CDR3 nucleotides: TGTGCCAGCACCAAACAGGGGTTAGATGAAAAACTGTTTTTT. Amino acid sequence: CASTKQGLDEKLFF.